These 10 T cell receptor beta chains share one sample of origin, sequenced in a study of blood T cell repertoires in COVID-19. Clones were sequenced by immunoSEQ multiplex PCR, and TCRdb holds only the in-frame ones, with some missing. The profile shows about 48,000 clones, roughly four fifths of them singletons. The sample taken for sequencing was peripheral blood. These receptors originate from a man between 40 and 49 years old with acute or convalescent COVID-19.

This clone came up a few times. The chain couples TRBV18 to TRBJ2-7; no clear D. Per germline, CDR1 KGHSH and CDR2 LQKENI. The V gene lost 10 bases and the J gene lost 2 bases, with 15 bases spanning the gap. The CDR3 spans 13 residues. CDR3 DNA sequence: TGTGCCACCTCCCTCGGAGATACCTACGAGCAGTACTTC. Its translation is CATSLGDTYEQYF. Based on the CDR3 plus reference TRBV18 and TRBJ2-7, the full variable domain is NAGVMQNPRHLVRRRGQEARLRCSPMKGHSHVYWYRQLPEEGLKFMVYLQKENIIDESGMPKERFSAEFPKEGPSILRIQQVVRGDSAAYFCATSLGDTYEQYFGPGTRLTVT.

The V and J genes are TRBV6-2 or TRBV6-3 and TRBJ2-7; D unclear. Trimming left V 2 bases short and J 0 bases short, with 11 bases between. Looked up from germline, CDR1 is MNHEY and CDR2 is SVGEGT. This CDR3 has 15 residues. The CDR3 DNA is TGTGCCAGCAGTTACAGGCGAAGCGACTCCTACGAGCAGTACTTC. It encodes CASSYRRSDSYEQYF.

This chain links TRBV3-1 (or the pseudogene TRBV3-2) with TRBJ1-1, with a possible D match to TRBD1 (5 bases). Deletions cut 6 bases from V and 4 bases from J, with 12 bases between. CDR1 and CDR2 (germline): LGHDT, YNNKEL (reference sequence). This CDR3 is 13 amino acids long. For the CDR3, the DNA is TGTGCCAGCAGAACTCCGGGGGGCACTGAAGCTTTCTTT. It specifies CASRTPGGTEAFF.

The chain recombines TRBV27 with TRBJ1-5, with unresolved D. CDR1 and CDR2 from the germline V gene are MNHEY and SMNVEV (reference sequence). The CDR3 spans 12 residues. V was cut by 5 bases and J by 3 bases, with 5 bases left in between. The CDR3 DNA follows: TGTGCCAGCAGTGCCTACAATCAGCCCCAGCATTTT. It codes for CASSAYNQPQHF.

This chain uses TRBV15 with TRBJ2-1, with D possibly being TRBD1 (5 bases). The CDR3 totals 15 residues. Germline V gene data show CDR1 as LNHNV and CDR2 as YYDKDF (reference sequence). Trimming removed 6 bases from V and 0 bases from J, with 12 bases in between. The DNA for the CDR3 is TGTGCCACCAGACAGGTGGAAAGCTCCTACAATGAGCAGTTCTTC. As protein: CATRQVESSYNEQFF.

In its sample, this clone was seen once. DNA for the CDR3: TGTGCCACCAGCAGAGATAGGCGAGCGGGGGCGGAGACCCAGTACTTC. This encodes CATSRDRRAGAETQYF. The gene calls are TRBV15 and TRBJ2-5, with 8 positions matching TRBD2. CDR3 length: 16 amino acids. Germline-derived CDR1 and CDR2 are LNHNV and YYDKDF (reference sequence). Germline trimming cut 0 bases from V and 5 bases from J; bases unmatched to any gene: 8.

V usage is TRBV5-4 and J usage is TRBJ2-5, with 7 bases lining up with TRBD1. The ends lost 3 bases at V and 5 bases at J; junction bases unmatched: 13. CDR1 is SGHNT, CDR2 YYREEE, per germline (reference sequence). This CDR3 region has 16 residues. The chain's CDR3 is CASSSSPQGVGETQYF. CDR3 sequence (DNA): TGTGCCAGCAGCTCGTCGCCTCAGGGGGTGGGGGAGACCCAGTACTTC.

V is TRBV6-5 and J is TRBJ1-5, with 10 bases aligning to TRBD1. This CDR3 spans 15 amino acids. J gave up 4 bases and V 6 bases, and 6 bases lay outside the gene matches. CDR1 is MNHEY and CDR2 is SVGAGI in the germline V gene. The CDR3 sequence: CASRVPGQGNQPQHF. In DNA, the CDR3 is TGTGCCAGCAGAGTCCCGGGACAGGGGAATCAGCCCCAGCATTTT.

V usage is TRBV5-1 and J usage is TRBJ1-1; 7 bases are a match to TRBD1. Trimming cost V 3 bases and J 5 bases; bases outside gene matches: 7. Germline lookup yields CDR1 SGHRS and CDR2 YFSETQ. The CDR3 is 14 residues long. The DNA for the CDR3 is TGCGCCAGCAGCTACCAGGGGGATGGGACTGAAGCTTTCTTT. Amino acid sequence: CASSYQGDGTEAFF.

The rearrangement uses TRBV12-5 and TRBJ2-5; D is ambiguous. The V gene's germline CDR1 is LGHNT and CDR2 FRNRAP. Trimming cost V 7 bases and J 4 bases, with 13 bases left between them. The CDR3 extends over 13 amino acids. The CDR3: CASAPPGGETQYF. CDR3 nucleotide sequence: TGTGCTAGTGCCCCCCCGGGTGGAGAGACCCAGTACTTC.